Below are 10 T cell receptor beta chains sequenced from a single sample in a study of shared clonotypes between healthy human individuals. The data were produced by immunoSEQ multiplex PCR, yet TCRdb's version contains in-frame clones alone and is incomplete. The data contain about 1 million clones, around 75% of them singletons. Sequences were obtained from memory CD4+ T cells sorted from blood. Described subset: CD45RA-negative fraction. The receptors shown here come from a man younger than 35 in good health.

In this sample, this clone turned up once. An end of the junction differs from the germline gene, which may be a read error. The rearrangement links TRBV7-7 to TRBJ2-7, with 7 positions matching TRBD1. Germline CDR1 is SSHAT and CDR2 is FNYEAQ (reference sequence). There are 13 residues in the CDR3. CDR3 nucleotide sequence: TGTGCTAGCAGCACCAGACAGGGCGGTGAGCAGTACTTC. This codes for CASSTRQGGEQYF.

The V gene is TRBV2, the J gene TRBJ2-1; no clear D. Trimming left V 6 bases short and J 3 bases short, with 15 bases between. The CDR3 covers 15 residues. CDR1 is SNHLY, CDR2 FYNNEI, per germline. CDR3: CASRPPSRNYNEQFF. DNA for the CDR3: TGTGCCAGCAGGCCACCTAGTAGAAACTACAATGAGCAGTTCTTC.

Regarding this clone: This sample includes further DNA sequences coding for the same CDR3. The chain has TRBV18 and TRBJ2-1, with TRBD1 as a possible D gene (6 bases). The CDR3 sequence is 15 residues long. Germline CDR1 and CDR2: KGHSH and LQKENI. Between the trimmed V and J ends, which lost 2 bases and 1 base, there was a span of 9 bases. Written as DNA, the CDR3 is TGTGCCAGCTCACCAGGCCAGGGGTCCTACAATGAGCAGTTCTTC. Its translation is CASSPGQGSYNEQFF.

This clone was seen ten or more times. V gene TRBV13 combines with J gene TRBJ2-3; TRBD2 aligns across 9 bases. The CDR3 is 14 residues long. Germline V gene data show CDR1 as PRHDT and CDR2 as FYEKMQ (reference sequence). The V gene end was trimmed by 2 bases and the J gene end by 9 bases; junction bases not matched to a gene: 6. The CDR3 DNA sequence: TGTGCCAGCAGCTTAAGCGGGGGGCAGATGACGCAGTATTTT. This sequence encodes CASSLSGGQMTQYF.

The J gene is TRBJ2-4, the V gene TRBV2; D may match TRBD1 or TRBD2 (5 bases each). Germline assignment: CDR1 SNHLY and CDR2 FYNNEI. V shed 2 bases and J shed 2 bases, with 10 bases lying between them. CDR3 size: 15 residues. The DNA for the CDR3 is TGTGCCAGCAGTGAAAGGGGAGACCCCAAAAACATTCAGTACTTC. Translation gives CASSERGDPKNIQYF.

This clone was counted between two and nine times. The chain uses TRBV9 and TRBJ1-3; a possible D gene is TRBD1 (6 bases). This CDR3 contains 12 residues. Germline V gene sequence: CDR1 SGDLS, CDR2 YYNGEE. V gave up 2 bases and J gave up 10 bases, with 10 bases separating them. CDR3 residues: CASSVPTGTIYF. CDR3 nucleotides: TGTGCCAGCAGCGTCCCGACAGGAACCATATATTTT. The full variable domain, rest sourced from reference TRBV9 and TRBJ1-3, is DSGVTQTPKHLITATGQRVTLRCSPRSGDLSVYWYQQSLDQGLQFLIQYYNGEERAKGNILERFSAQQFPDLHSELNLSSLELGDSALYFCASSVPTGTIYFGEGSWLTVV.

This clone was counted a single time. CDR3 nucleotide sequence: TGTGCCAGCAGTGAAGCGCAGGCCGCTGCTACGCAGTATTTT. Amino acids: CASSEAQAAATQYF. The V call is TRBV2, the J call TRBJ2-3; no clear D. V was pared by 0 bases and J by 8 bases, with 12 bases between. CDR3 length: 14 residues. Germline CDR1 reads SNHLY; CDR2 reads FYNNEI.

This chain uses TRBV7-9 with TRBJ1-1; D is uncertain. Trimming removed 5 bases from V and 1 base from J, with 17 bases in between. This CDR3 region has 16 residues. Germline V gives CDR1 SEHNR, CDR2 FQNEAQ (reference sequence). The CDR3 loop reads CASSEGRVGPNTEAFF. The CDR3 bases are TGTGCCAGCAGCGAAGGGAGGGTTGGGCCGAACACTGAAGCTTTCTTT.

The chain employs TRBV27 and TRBJ1-2; a weak D match, TRBD1 (6 bases). Trimming cost V 0 bases and J 4 bases, with 12 bases left between them. The germline V gene encodes CDR1 MNHEY and CDR2 SMNVEV (reference sequence). There are 15 residues in the CDR3. The DNA for the CDR3 is TGTGCCAGCAGTTTATCCCGGGGGCAGGGCTATGGCTACACCTTC. It is translated as CASSLSRGQGYGYTF.

This sequence joins TRBV18 and TRBJ1-5, with D possibly TRBD1 on 5 matching bases. V dropped 5 bases and J dropped 4 bases, with 15 bases sitting between them. CDR3 size: 15 residues. Looked up from germline, CDR1 is KGHSH and CDR2 is LQKENI. Here the CDR3 reads CASSSETDPNQPQHF. As DNA, the CDR3 is TGTGCCAGCTCATCCGAGACAGACCCAAATCAGCCCCAGCATTTT. The complete variable domain, with remaining parts taken from reference TRBV18 and TRBJ1-5, reads NAGVMQNPRHLVRRRGQEARLRCSPMKGHSHVYWYRQLPEEGLKFMVYLQKENIIDESGMPKERFSAEFPKEGPSILRIQQVVRGDSAAYFCASSSETDPNQPQHFGDGTRLSIL.